Presented here are 15 T cell receptor beta chains from one specimen sequenced in a study of T cell responses to AZD1222 COVID-19 vaccine (dated by TCRdb to the early 2020s). The time point label of this sample denotes: baseline before first vaccination. The protocol used for the library was the immunoSEQ multiplex PCR assay. The clones in this table, taken by TCRdb from immuneACCESS, are in-frame only. Not every clone is retained; where verified, under half of the shortfall comes from an unresolved V gene, and the cause of the rest is unknown. The sample table lists about 180,000 clones, around nine tenths of them with a count of one. Less than 0.55% of the sample is in the top ten clones. This material consisted of peripheral blood, taken on day 0 of AZD1222 vaccination. Every receptor here comes from an adult in good health.

The V and J genes are TRBV29-1 and TRBJ2-2; D remains unclear. The CDR3 has 14 amino acids. Trimming took off 7 bases at V and 0 bases at J, with 12 bases between the two ends. The germline CDR1 and CDR2 sequences are SQVTM and ANQGSEA. CDR3 sequence reads: CSALGIPNTGELFF. For the CDR3, the DNA is TGCAGCGCCCTGGGAATTCCGAACACCGGGGAGCTGTTTTTT.

This sequence joins TRBV7-2 and TRBJ1-1; D not resolved. Germline V gene lookup returns CDR1 SGHTA and CDR2 FQGNSA. The CDR3 totals 12 residues. V lost 5 bases and J lost 7, with 11 bases in between. CDR3 in amino acids: CASSAPGLEAFF. The CDR3 DNA follows: TGTGCCAGCAGCGCCCCAGGTCTTGAAGCTTTCTTT.

V and J are TRBV18 and TRBJ2-1; D remains unclear. CDR1 and CDR2 (germline): KGHSH, LQKENI. The V end lost 2 bases, the J end lost 10 bases, and 9 bases lay between the germline ends. The length of the CDR3 is 12 residues. CDR3 sequence reads: CASSPGSGEQFF. Here the CDR3 DNA reads TGTGCCAGCTCACCAGGCTCGGGCGAGCAGTTCTTC.

The CDR3 sequence is CASKLRADPSATNEKLFF. The CDR3 DNA reads as TGTGCCAGCAAACTTCGGGCAGACCCTTCGGCAACTAATGAAAAACTGTTTTTT. The V and J genes are TRBV19 and TRBJ1-4; D unclear. Germline CDR1 and CDR2: LNHDA and SQIVND (reference sequence). Trimming cost V 9 bases and J 0 bases, with 23 bases left between them. The CDR3 extends over 18 amino acids.

The chain recombines TRBV4-1 with TRBJ1-6; D not resolved. The CDR3 extends over 16 amino acids. Per the germline V gene, CDR1 is MGHRA and CDR2 is YSYEKL. Trimming removed 0 bases at V and 9 bases at J, with 15 bases between. CDR3 nucleotide sequence: TGCGCCAGCAGCCAAGATCCGCGGGCCCTGGTTTCACCCCTCCACTTT. Translation gives CASSQDPRALVSPLHF.

This clone appeared a few times. This chain uses TRBV5-1 with TRBJ2-1; 11 bases align to TRBD2. This CDR3 has 13 amino acids. Looked up from germline, CDR1 is SGHRS and CDR2 is YFSETQ. V shed 6 bases, J shed 12 bases, and the junction held 8 bases outside the gene matches. The CDR3 here is CASTGLADVVQFF. The CDR3 DNA reads as TGCGCCAGCACGGGACTAGCGGATGTTGTGCAGTTCTTC.

A single count supports this clone. The V call is TRBV11-1, the J call TRBJ2-5; TRBD1 matches 10 bases. CDR3 length: 16 residues. V lost 5 bases, J lost 0 bases, and 6 bases stayed unmatched. From germline, CDR1 is SGHAT and CDR2 FQDESV (reference sequence). CDR3 nucleotides: TGTGCCAGCAGCGCCCGGACAGGGGGGGACCAAGAGACCCAGTACTTC. Translated: CASSARTGGDQETQYF.

The V gene is TRBV28, the J gene TRBJ1-5, with D maybe TRBD1 (6 bases). CDR1 is MDHEN and CDR2 is SYDVKM in the germline V gene. This CDR3 contains 16 residues. With 2 bases removed from V and 7 bases from J, the gap between germline ends came to 18 bases. CDR3 sequence (DNA): TGTGCCAGCAGTTTAGTGACAGGCTTTTGGGAGCAGCCCCAGCATTTT. It translates to CASSLVTGFWEQPQHF.

This sequence joins TRBV5-6 and TRBJ1-1; maybe TRBD1 (6 bases). V was pared by 4 bases and J by 0 bases, with 13 bases between. The CDR3 is made up of 15 amino acids. Germline-derived CDR1 and CDR2 are SGHDT and YYEEEE. The CDR3 DNA is TGTGCCAGCAGCCCGGGGGCCAGGGTGAACACTGAAGCTTTCTTT. This codes for CASSPGARVNTEAFF.

J is TRBJ1-1 and V is TRBV4-1; 7 nucleotides match TRBD1. The CDR3 is 15 amino acids. Germline values: CDR1 MGHRA, CDR2 YSYEKL. V shed 1 base and J 3 bases; nucleotides not matched to a gene: 5. The CDR3: CASSQAGGGDTEAFF. The CDR3 DNA reads TGCGCCAGCAGCCAAGCGGGAGGGGGCGACACTGAAGCTTTCTTT.

The chain employs TRBV27 and TRBJ2-7, with D perhaps TRBD2 (6 bases). The CDR3 extends over 15 amino acids. V was trimmed by 8 bases and J by 0 bases, leaving 17 bases between them. Germline V gene sequence: CDR1 MNHEY, CDR2 SMNVEV (reference sequence). The CDR3 DNA follows: TGTGCCAGCTCCGGAGGGGACTGGAGCTCCTACGAGCAGTACTTC. This sequence encodes CASSGGDWSSYEQYF.

The V call is TRBV7-9, the J call TRBJ2-7; no reliable D call. The CDR3 length is 14 residues. In germline, CDR1 is SEHNR, CDR2 FQNEAQ (reference sequence). V lost 0 bases to trimming and J lost 1 base, with 7 bases between them. Here the CDR3 DNA reads TGTGCCAGCAGCTTAGCGCGCAGATCCTACGAGCAGTACTTC. It codes for CASSLARRSYEQYF. The variable domain in full, with the rest retrieved from reference TRBV7-9 and TRBJ2-7, is DTGVSQNPRHKITKRGQNVTFRCDPISEHNRLYWYRQTLGQGPEFLTYFQNEAQLEKSRLLSDRFSAERPKGSFSTLEIQRTEQGDSAMYLCASSLARRSYEQYFGPGTRLTVT.

The V and J genes are TRBV11-1 and TRBJ2-1; 10 bases are a match to TRBD2. The CDR3 loop spans 16 amino acids. Germline V gene data show CDR1 as SGHAT and CDR2 as FQDESV (reference sequence). V shed 5 bases and J 2 bases; nucleotides not matched to a gene: 6. CDR3 region: CASSPNSGRAYNEQFF. The CDR3 DNA is TGTGCCAGCAGCCCTAACAGCGGGAGGGCCTACAATGAGCAGTTCTTC.

The chain has TRBV9 and TRBJ2-3; 14 positions match TRBD2. V gave up 10 bases and J gave up 3 bases; unmatched junction bases: 28. Germline lookup yields CDR1 SGDLS and CDR2 YYNGEE. The CDR3 covers 22 residues. This CDR3 reads CASSIPAADRFGLAGGTDTQYF. CDR3 in DNA: TGTGCCTCGTCTATCCCGGCGGCCGACAGGTTCGGACTAGCGGGAGGAACAGATACGCAGTATTTT.

This chain uses TRBV28 with TRBJ1-2; D ambiguous. Germline loops: CDR1 MDHEN, CDR2 SYDVKM. V lost 6 bases, J lost 4 bases, and 12 bases lay in between. CDR3 length: 13 residues. The chain's CDR3 is CASSLRQFYGYTF. CDR3 bases: TGTGCCAGCAGCTTGCGGCAGTTCTATGGCTACACCTTC.